These 20 T cell receptor beta chains originate from one sample sequenced in a study of OX40 agonist ivuxolimab in advanced cancers. The method was immunoSEQ multiplex PCR; TCRdb's version includes in-frame clones alone and lacks a portion of them. Seen here are 40,000 to 60,000 clones, approximately 79% observed once, and the top ten hold 1.5% to 2%. Sequenced here: CD4+ or CD8+ T cells sorted from blood, sampled in a trial of the OX40 agonist ivuxolimab. These receptors all come from an adult with an advanced solid tumor such as melanoma, head and neck, liver or kidney cancer.

The chain links TRBV2 to TRBJ2-5; D is perhaps TRBD2 (8 bases). CDR1 and CDR2 (germline): SNHLY, FYNNEI. The CDR3 runs 14 residues. Trimming pared 6 bases from V and 4 bases from J, leaving 15 bases between. The CDR3 DNA reads TGTGCCAGCAGCGGGAGGGGACAGCGAGAGACCCAGTACTTC. Translating gives CASSGRGQRETQYF.

The chain is built from TRBV14 and TRBJ1-2; D gene unclear. From germline, CDR1 is SGHDN and CDR2 FVKESK. The CDR3 covers 14 residues. V shed 3 bases and J shed 4 bases, with 12 bases lying between them. CDR3 in DNA: TGTGCCAGCAGCCACGTGACAAGTGCCTATGGCTACACCTTC. This encodes CASSHVTSAYGYTF.

This clone turned up a few times. The V call is TRBV2, the J call TRBJ1-1; maybe TRBD1 (6 bases). This CDR3 spans 15 amino acids. V was pared by 9 bases and J by 1 base, with 18 bases between. CDR1 and CDR2 (germline): SNHLY, FYNNEI. CDR3 residues: CARGGDSSKNTEAFF. Written as DNA, the CDR3 is TGTGCCAGGGGGGGCGACAGCTCAAAGAACACTGAAGCTTTCTTT.

The rearrangement links TRBV28 to TRBJ2-7, with no clear D. The length of the CDR3 is 13 residues. The V end lost 11 bases, the J end lost 3 bases, and 17 bases lay between the germline ends. The V gene's germline CDR1 is MDHEN and CDR2 SYDVKM. CDR3 nucleotide sequence: TGTGCCTCCTTTACCCCACAAAACTACGAGCAGTACTTC. It is translated as CASFTPQNYEQYF.

The gene calls are TRBV10-1 and TRBJ2-2; D might be TRBD1 (6 bases). V lost 4 bases and J lost 0, with 9 bases in between. Germline lookup yields CDR1 WNHNN and CDR2 SYGVQD (reference sequence). This CDR3 contains 15 residues. Written as DNA, the CDR3 is TGCGCCAGCAGTGGGGGGCTATCGAACACCGGGGAGCTGTTTTTT. It translates to CASSGGLSNTGELFF.

V and J are TRBV5-4 and TRBJ2-4; D remains unclear. V lost 0 bases, J lost 6 bases, and 10 bases lay in between. The CDR3 spans 14 residues. Per the germline V gene, CDR1 is SGHNT and CDR2 is YYREEE (reference sequence). The CDR3 nucleotides read TGTGCCAGCAGCTTGGATGCGGCTGGAAACATTCAGTACTTC. Encoded protein: CASSLDAAGNIQYF.

The chain couples TRBV2 to TRBJ2-7; D is undetermined. The CDR3 sequence is 12 residues long. V was trimmed by 6 bases and J by 6 bases, leaving 12 bases between them. Germline CDR1 is SNHLY and CDR2 is FYNNEI. The CDR3 coding sequence is TGTGCCAGCAGGGCCGGCGCAGGCGAGCAGTACTTC. Translated: CASRAGAGEQYF.

The chain joins TRBV5-6 to TRBJ1-2, with 7 bases that match TRBD1. This CDR3 has 14 amino acids. CDR1 SGHDT and CDR2 YYEEEE come from the germline V gene. With V trimmed by 4 bases and J by 4 bases, 7 bases remained unmatched. In DNA form, the CDR3 reads TGTGCCAGCAGCCCGACAGGGCAGGTCTATGGCTACACCTTC. It is translated as CASSPTGQVYGYTF. The full variable domain, completed using reference TRBV5-6 and TRBJ1-2, is DAGVTQSPTHLIKTRGQQVTLRCSPKSGHDTVSWYQQALGQGPQFIFQYYEEEERQRGNFPDRFSGHQFPNYSSELNVNALLLGDSALYLCASSPTGQVYGYTFGSGTRLTVV.

This clone was counted once. The gene calls are TRBV7-2 and TRBJ1-6; D remains ambiguous. Trimming left V 5 bases short and J 5 bases short, with 7 bases between. Germline lookup yields CDR1 SGHTA and CDR2 FQGNSA. This CDR3 is 13 amino acids long. For the CDR3, the DNA is TGTGCCAGCAGCCTACCGAATAATTCACCCCTCCACTTT. It translates to CASSLPNNSPLHF.

In this sample, this clone turned up a few times. V usage is TRBV6-1 and J usage is TRBJ1-4, with D unclear. This CDR3 region has 13 residues. CDR1 MNHNS and CDR2 SASEGT come from the germline V gene. The germline V and J ends were trimmed by 6 bases and 8 bases, with 13 bases remaining between them. CDR3 coding DNA: TGTGCCAGCAGAGTGGCAGAGCTAGAAAAACTGTTTTTT. Translation gives CASRVAELEKLFF.

This clone was seen only a few times. V is TRBV11-2 and J is TRBJ2-6; D gene uncertain. Per the germline V gene, CDR1 is SGHAT and CDR2 is FQNNGV. V gave up 3 bases and J gave up 1 base, with 1 base separating them. This CDR3 is 13 amino acids long. This CDR3 reads CASSFSGANVLTF. As DNA, the CDR3 is TGTGCCAGCAGCTTTTCTGGGGCCAACGTCCTGACTTTC.

The chain carries TRBV21-1 and TRBJ2-7; TRBD1, the table's D call, lacks a check against the DNA. TRBV21-1 is a pseudogene. The CDR3 has 19 amino acids. Here the CDR3 DNA reads TGTGCCAGCAGCAAAGTGACAGGTCCCTTAACGAGCAGTCCTACAACGAAGTACTTC. Protein: CASSKVTGPLTSSPTTKYF.

The chain is built from TRBV19 and TRBJ2-2, with 8 bases lining up with TRBD2. The CDR3 consists of 17 residues. The germline CDR1 and CDR2 sequences are LNHDA and SQIVND (reference sequence). Trimming at V came to 4 bases and at J to 4 bases, leaving 11 bases not matched to a gene. CDR3 coding DNA: TGTGCCAGTAGTACCCCCTACGGGAGGGCGGTCACCGGGGAGCTGTTTTTT. Its protein product is CASSTPYGRAVTGELFF.

The gene calls are TRBV11-3 and TRBJ2-5; 11 bases match TRBD1. Germline values: CDR1 SGHNT, CDR2 YENEEA. The V and J ends lost 5 bases and 2 bases, in that order; junction bases with no gene match: 4. The CDR3 has 15 residues. CDR3 bases: TGTGCCAGCAGCCGGGGGACAGGGGGTCAAGAGACCCAGTACTTC. Translated, it gives CASSRGTGGQETQYF.

J is TRBJ1-1 and V is TRBV5-1; weak D call: TRBD1 (6 bases). The CDR3 totals 16 residues. V was cut by 4 bases and J by 3 bases, with 19 bases left in between. Germline loops: CDR1 SGHRS, CDR2 YFSETQ. The CDR3 spells CASSLLPGAGDTEAFF. The CDR3 DNA follows: TGCGCCAGCAGCCTTCTCCCGGGGGCCGGGGACACTGAAGCTTTCTTT.

The chain joins TRBV6-6 to TRBJ2-1, with D possibly matching TRBD2 (6 bases). Germline CDR1 and CDR2: MNHNY and SVGAGI (reference sequence). V lost 5 bases, J lost 0 bases, and 11 bases lay in between. The CDR3 consists of 15 residues. CDR3 loop: CASSNSGRSYNEQFF. CDR3 DNA: TGTGCCAGCAGTAATAGCGGCCGCTCCTACAATGAGCAGTTCTTC.

This clone has a handful of counts. The J gene is TRBJ1-5, the V gene TRBV28; 8 bases agree with TRBD1. This CDR3 contains 12 residues. CDR1 MDHEN and CDR2 SYDVKM come from the germline V gene. V lost 8 bases and J lost 9; bases outside the gene matches: 6. The chain's CDR3 is CASGQGSRPQHF. DNA of the CDR3: TGTGCCAGCGGACAGGGTTCTCGGCCCCAGCATTTT. The full variable domain, in which reference TRBV28 and TRBJ1-5 provide the parts outside the CDR3, is DVKVTQSSRYLVKRTGEKVFLECVQDMDHENMFWYRQDPGLGLRLIYFSYDVKMKEKGDIPEGYSVSREKKERFSLILESASTNQTSMYLCASGQGSRPQHFGDGTRLSIL.

The chain couples TRBV2 to TRBJ1-5, with D unresolved. V shed 5 bases and J shed 3 bases, with 11 bases lying between them. Germline loops: CDR1 SNHLY, CDR2 FYNNEI. This CDR3 spans 14 amino acids. CDR3 sequence: CASSPGINNQPQHF. The CDR3 coding sequence is TGTGCCAGCAGTCCTGGGATCAACAATCAGCCCCAGCATTTT.

The rearrangement links TRBV5-4 to TRBJ2-4, with unresolved D. Per the germline V gene, CDR1 is SGHNT and CDR2 is YYREEE (reference sequence). This CDR3 spans 15 amino acids. V was shortened by 0 bases and J by 0 bases, with 7 bases between the two germline ends. CDR3 region: CASSLDWEAKNIQYF. The DNA of the CDR3 is TGTGCCAGCAGCTTGGATTGGGAAGCCAAAAACATTCAGTACTTC.

V and J are TRBV7-8 and TRBJ2-7, with D perhaps assigned TRBD1 or TRBD2 (5 bases each). V lost 5 bases and J 3 bases, leaving 11 bases between the germline ends. The CDR3 contains 13 residues. CDR1 is SGHVS, CDR2 FQNEAQ, per germline. DNA of the CDR3: TGTGCCAGCAGCCCTGGGACCGGCTACGAGCAGTACTTC. The encoded protein is CASSPGTGYEQYF. Combining the CDR3 with reference TRBV7-8 and TRBJ2-7 gives the whole variable domain GAGVSQSPRYKVAKRGQDVALRCDPISGHVSLFWYQQALGQGPEFLTYFQNEAQLDKSGLPSDRFFAERPEGSVSTLKIQRTQQEDSAVYLCASSPGTGYEQYFGPGTRLTVT.